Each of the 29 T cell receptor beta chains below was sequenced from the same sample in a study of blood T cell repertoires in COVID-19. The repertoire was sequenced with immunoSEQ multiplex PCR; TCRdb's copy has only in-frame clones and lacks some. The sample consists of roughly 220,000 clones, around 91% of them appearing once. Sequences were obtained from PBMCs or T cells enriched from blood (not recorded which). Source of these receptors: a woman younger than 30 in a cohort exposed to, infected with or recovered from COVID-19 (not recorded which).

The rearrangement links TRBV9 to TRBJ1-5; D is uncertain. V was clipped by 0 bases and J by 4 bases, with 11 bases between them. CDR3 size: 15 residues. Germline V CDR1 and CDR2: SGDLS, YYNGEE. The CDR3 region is CASSVAGEINQPQHF. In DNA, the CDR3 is TGTGCCAGCAGCGTAGCCGGGGAAATTAATCAGCCCCAGCATTTT.

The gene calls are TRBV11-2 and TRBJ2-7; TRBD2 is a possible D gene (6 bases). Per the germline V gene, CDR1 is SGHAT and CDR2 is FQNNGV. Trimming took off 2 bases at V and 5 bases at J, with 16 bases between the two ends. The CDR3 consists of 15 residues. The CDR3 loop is CASSLSGRRTHEQYF. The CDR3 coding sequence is TGTGCCAGCAGCTTATCCGGGAGAAGGACCCACGAGCAGTACTTC.

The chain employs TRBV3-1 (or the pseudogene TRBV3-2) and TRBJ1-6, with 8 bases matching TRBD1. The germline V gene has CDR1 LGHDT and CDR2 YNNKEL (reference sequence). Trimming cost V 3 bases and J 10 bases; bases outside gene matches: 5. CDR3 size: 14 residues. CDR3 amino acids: CASSQETGVSPLHF. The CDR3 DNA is TGTGCCAGCAGCCAGGAGACAGGGGTCTCACCCCTCCACTTT.

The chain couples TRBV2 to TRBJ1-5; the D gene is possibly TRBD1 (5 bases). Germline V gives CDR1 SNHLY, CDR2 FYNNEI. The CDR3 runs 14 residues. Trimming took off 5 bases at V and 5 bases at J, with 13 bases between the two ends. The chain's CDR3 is CASSPEGDDQPQHF. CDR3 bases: TGTGCCAGCAGTCCAGAAGGGGATGATCAGCCCCAGCATTTT. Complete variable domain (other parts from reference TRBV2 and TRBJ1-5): EPEVTQTPSHQVTQMGQEVILRCVPISNHLYFYWYRQILGQKVEFLVSFYNNEISEKSEIFDDQFSVERPDGSNFTLKIRSTKLEDSAMYFCASSPEGDDQPQHFGDGTRLSIL.

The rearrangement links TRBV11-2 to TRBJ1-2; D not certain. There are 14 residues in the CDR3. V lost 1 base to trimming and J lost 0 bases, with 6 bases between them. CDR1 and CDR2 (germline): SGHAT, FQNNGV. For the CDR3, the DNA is TGTGCCAGCAGCTTAGTGGGAGCTAACTATGGCTACACCTTC. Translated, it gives CASSLVGANYGYTF.

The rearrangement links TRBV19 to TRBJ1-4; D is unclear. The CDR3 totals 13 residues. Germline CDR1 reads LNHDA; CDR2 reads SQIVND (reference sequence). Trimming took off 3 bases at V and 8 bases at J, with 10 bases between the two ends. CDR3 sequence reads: CASSILREEKLFF. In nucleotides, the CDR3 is TGTGCCAGTAGTATCCTGAGGGAGGAAAAACTGTTTTTT.

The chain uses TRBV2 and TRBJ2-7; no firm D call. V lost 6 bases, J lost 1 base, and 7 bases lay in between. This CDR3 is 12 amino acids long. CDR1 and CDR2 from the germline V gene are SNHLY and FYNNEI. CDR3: CASSLTSYEQYF. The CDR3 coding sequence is TGTGCCAGCAGCCTTACTTCCTACGAGCAGTACTTC.

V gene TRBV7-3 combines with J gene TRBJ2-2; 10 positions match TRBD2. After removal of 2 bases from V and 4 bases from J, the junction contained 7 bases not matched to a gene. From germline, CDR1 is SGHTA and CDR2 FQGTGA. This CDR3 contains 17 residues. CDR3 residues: CASSLGSRTSGTGELFF. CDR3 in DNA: TGTGCCAGCAGCTTAGGTTCAAGGACTAGCGGCACCGGGGAGCTGTTTTTT. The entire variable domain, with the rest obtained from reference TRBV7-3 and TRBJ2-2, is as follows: GAGVSQTPSNKVTEKGKYVELRCDPISGHTALYWYRQSLGQGPEFLIYFQGTGAADDSGLPNDRFFAVRPEGSVSTLKIQRTERGDSAVYLCASSLGSRTSGTGELFFGEGSRLTVL.

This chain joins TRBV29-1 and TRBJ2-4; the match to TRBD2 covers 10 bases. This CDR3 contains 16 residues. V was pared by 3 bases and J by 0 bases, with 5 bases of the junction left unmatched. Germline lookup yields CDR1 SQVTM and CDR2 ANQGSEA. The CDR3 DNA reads TGCAGCGTTGAGCCCGGACTAGCGGTAGCCAAAAACATTCAGTACTTC. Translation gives CSVEPGLAVAKNIQYF. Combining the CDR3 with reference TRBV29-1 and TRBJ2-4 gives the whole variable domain SAVISQKPSRDICQRGTSLTIQCQVDSQVTMMFWYRQQPGQSLTLIATANQGSEATYESGFVIDKFPISRPNLTFSTLTVSNMSPEDSSIYLCSVEPGLAVAKNIQYFGAGTRLSVL.

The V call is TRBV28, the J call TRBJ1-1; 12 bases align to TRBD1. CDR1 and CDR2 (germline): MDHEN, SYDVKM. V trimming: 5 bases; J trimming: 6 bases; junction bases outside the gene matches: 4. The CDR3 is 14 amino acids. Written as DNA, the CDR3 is TGTGCCAGCAGTCCGGGACAGGGGGCTTCTGAAGCTTTCTTT. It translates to CASSPGQGASEAFF.

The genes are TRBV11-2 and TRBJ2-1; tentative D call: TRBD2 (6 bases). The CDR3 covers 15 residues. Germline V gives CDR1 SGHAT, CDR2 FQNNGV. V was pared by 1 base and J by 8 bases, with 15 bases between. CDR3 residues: CASSLGGRGSDEQFF. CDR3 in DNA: TGTGCCAGCAGCTTAGGGGGCCGGGGGTCCGATGAGCAGTTCTTC.

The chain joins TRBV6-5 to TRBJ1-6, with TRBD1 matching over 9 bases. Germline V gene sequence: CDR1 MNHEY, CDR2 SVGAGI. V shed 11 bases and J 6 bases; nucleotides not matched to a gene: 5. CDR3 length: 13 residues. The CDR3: CAGGTGRNSPLHF. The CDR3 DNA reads TGTGCCGGGGGGACAGGGCGTAATTCACCCCTCCACTTT.

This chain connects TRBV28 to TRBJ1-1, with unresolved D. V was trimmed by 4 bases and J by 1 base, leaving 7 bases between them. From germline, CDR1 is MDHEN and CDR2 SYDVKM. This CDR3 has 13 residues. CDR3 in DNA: TGTGCCAGCAGTTACAACAGGAACACTGAAGCTTTCTTT. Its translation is CASSYNRNTEAFF.

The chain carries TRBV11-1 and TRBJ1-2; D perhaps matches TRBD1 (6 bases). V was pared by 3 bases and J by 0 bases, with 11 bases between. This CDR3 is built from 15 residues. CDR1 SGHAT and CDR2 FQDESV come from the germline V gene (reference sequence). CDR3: CASSFSRDTNYGYTF. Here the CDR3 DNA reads TGTGCCAGCAGCTTCTCACGGGACACTAACTATGGCTACACCTTC.

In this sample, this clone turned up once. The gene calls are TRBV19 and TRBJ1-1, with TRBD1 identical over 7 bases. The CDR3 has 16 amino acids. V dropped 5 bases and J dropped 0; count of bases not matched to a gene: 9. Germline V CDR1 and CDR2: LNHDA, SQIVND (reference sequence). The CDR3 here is CASSLTGLSLNTEAFF. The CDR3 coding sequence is TGTGCCAGTAGTCTGACAGGGCTTTCGTTGAACACTGAAGCTTTCTTT.

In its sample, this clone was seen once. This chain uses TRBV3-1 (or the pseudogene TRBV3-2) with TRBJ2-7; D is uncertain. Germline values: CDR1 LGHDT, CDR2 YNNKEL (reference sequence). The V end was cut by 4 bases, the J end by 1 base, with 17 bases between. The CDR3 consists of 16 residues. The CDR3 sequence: CASSPAAVVTSYEQYF. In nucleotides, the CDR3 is TGTGCCAGCAGCCCCGCGGCGGTGGTAACTTCCTACGAGCAGTACTTC.

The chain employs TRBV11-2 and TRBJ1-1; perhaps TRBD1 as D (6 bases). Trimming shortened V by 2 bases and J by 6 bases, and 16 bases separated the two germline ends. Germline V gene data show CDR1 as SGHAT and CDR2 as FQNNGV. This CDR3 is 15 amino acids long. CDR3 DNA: TGTGCCAGCAGCTTATTGGTAAGGGGGAAGGCTGAAGCTTTCTTT. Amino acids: CASSLLVRGKAEAFF.

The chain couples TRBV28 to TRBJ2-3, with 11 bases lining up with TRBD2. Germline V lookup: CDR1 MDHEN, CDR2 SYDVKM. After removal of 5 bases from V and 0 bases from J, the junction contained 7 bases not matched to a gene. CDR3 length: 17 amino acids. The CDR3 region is CASSPILAGASTDTQYF. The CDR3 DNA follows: TGTGCCAGCAGTCCCATACTAGCGGGGGCTAGCACAGATACGCAGTATTTT.

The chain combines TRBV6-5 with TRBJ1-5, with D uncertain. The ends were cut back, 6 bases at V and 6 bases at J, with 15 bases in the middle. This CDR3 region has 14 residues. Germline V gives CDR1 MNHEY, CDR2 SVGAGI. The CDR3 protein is CASRGSFSSQPQHF. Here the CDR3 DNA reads TGTGCCAGCAGGGGGAGTTTTAGTAGTCAGCCCCAGCATTTT.

CDR3 coding DNA: TGTGCCAGCAGCTTAGCGGCGACCTTGGGCGGGAGGGCCTACGACGAGCAGTACTTC. This codes for CASSLAATLGGRAYDEQYF. The chain combines TRBV7-6 with TRBJ2-7; 9 bases match TRBD2. This CDR3 has 19 residues. The V segment lost 0 bases and the J segment 5 bases; nucleotides outside the gene matches: 17. In germline, CDR1 is SGHVS, CDR2 FNYEAQ.

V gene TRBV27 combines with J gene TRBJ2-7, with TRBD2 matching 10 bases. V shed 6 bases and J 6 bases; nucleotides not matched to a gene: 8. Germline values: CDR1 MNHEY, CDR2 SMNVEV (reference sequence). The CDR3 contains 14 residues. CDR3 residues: CASSAGTSVSEQYF. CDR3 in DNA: TGTGCCAGCAGCGCCGGGACTAGCGTATCCGAGCAGTACTTC.

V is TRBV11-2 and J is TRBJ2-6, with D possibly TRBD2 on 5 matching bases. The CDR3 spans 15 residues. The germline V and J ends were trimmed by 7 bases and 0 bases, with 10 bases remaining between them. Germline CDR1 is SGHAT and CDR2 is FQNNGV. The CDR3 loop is CASTPRDSGANVLTF. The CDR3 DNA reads TGTGCCAGCACCCCCCGGGACTCTGGGGCCAACGTCCTGACTTTC.

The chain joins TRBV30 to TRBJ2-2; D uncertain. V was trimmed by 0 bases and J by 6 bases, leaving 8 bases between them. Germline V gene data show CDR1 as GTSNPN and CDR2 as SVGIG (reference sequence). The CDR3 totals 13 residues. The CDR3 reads CAWSVLSPGELFF. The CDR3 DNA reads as TGTGCCTGGAGTGTACTTAGTCCCGGGGAGCTGTTTTTT.

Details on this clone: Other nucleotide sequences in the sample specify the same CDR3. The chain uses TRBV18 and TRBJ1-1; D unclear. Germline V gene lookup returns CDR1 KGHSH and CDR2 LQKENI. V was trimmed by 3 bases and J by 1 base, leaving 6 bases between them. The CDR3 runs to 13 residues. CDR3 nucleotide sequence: TGTGCCAGCTCACCCGCGGGGAACACTGAAGCTTTCTTT. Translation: CASSPAGNTEAFF.

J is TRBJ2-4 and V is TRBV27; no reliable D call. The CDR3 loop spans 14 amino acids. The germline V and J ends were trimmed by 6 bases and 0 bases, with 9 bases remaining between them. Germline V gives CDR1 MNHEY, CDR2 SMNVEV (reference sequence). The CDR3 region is CASSPEIAKNIQYF. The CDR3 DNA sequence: TGTGCCAGCAGCCCGGAGATAGCCAAAAACATTCAGTACTTC.

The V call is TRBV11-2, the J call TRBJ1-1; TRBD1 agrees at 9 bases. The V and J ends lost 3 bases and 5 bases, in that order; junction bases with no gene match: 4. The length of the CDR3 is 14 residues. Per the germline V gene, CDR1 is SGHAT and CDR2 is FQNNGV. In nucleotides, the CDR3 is TGTGCCAGCAGCTTGGGGGACAGGGAAACTGAAGCTTTCTTT. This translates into CASSLGDRETEAFF.

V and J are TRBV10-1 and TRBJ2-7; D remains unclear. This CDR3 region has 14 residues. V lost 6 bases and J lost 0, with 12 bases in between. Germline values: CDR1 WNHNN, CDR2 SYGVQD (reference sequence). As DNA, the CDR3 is TGCGCCAGCAGCAATACTCCGAGCTCCTACGAGCAGTACTTC. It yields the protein CASSNTPSSYEQYF.

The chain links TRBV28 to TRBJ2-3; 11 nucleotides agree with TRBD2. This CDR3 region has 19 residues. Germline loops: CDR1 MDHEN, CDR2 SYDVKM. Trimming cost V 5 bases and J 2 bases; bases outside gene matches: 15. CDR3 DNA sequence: TGTGCCAGCAGTCCCCTCGGGACTAGCGGACCCCGTCACACAGATACGCAGTATTTT. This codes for CASSPLGTSGPRHTDTQYF.

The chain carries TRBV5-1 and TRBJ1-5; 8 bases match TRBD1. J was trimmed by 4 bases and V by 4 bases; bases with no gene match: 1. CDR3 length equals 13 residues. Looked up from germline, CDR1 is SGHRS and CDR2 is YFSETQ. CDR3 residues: CASSRTGNQPQHF. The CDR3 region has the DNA TGCGCCAGCAGCCGGACAGGGAATCAGCCCCAGCATTTT.